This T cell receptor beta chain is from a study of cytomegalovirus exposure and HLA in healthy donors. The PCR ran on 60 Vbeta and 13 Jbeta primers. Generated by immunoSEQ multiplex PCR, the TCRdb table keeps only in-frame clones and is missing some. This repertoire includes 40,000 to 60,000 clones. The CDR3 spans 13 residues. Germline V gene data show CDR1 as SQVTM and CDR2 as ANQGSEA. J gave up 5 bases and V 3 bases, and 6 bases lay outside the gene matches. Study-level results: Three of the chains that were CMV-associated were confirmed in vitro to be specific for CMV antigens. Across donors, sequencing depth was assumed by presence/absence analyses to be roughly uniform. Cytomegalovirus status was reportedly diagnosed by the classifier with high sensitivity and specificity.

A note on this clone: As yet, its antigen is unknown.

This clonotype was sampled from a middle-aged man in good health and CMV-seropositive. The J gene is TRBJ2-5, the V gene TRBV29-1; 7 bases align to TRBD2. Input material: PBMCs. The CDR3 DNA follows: TGCAGCGTTGATCGGGGGGAGGCGGAGACCCAGTACTTC. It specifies CSVDRGEAETQYF. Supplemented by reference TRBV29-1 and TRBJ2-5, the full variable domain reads SAVISQKPSRDICQRGTSLTIQCQVDSQVTMMFWYRQQPGQSLTLIATANQGSEATYESGFVIDKFPISRPNLTFSTLTVSNMSPEDSSIYLCSVDRGEAETQYFGPGTRLLVL.